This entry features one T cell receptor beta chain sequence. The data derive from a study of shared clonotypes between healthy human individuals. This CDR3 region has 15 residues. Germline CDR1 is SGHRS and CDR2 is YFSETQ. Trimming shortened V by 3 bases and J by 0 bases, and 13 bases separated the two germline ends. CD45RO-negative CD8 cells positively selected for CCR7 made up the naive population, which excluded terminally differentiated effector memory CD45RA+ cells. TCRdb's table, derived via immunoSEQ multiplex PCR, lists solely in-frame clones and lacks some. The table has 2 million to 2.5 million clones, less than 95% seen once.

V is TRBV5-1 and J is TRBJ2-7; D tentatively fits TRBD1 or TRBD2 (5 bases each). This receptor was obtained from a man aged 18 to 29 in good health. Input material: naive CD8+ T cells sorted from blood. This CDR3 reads CASSSSAGSSYEQYF. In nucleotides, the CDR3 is TGCGCCAGCAGCTCGTCGGCAGGGAGCTCCTACGAGCAGTACTTC.